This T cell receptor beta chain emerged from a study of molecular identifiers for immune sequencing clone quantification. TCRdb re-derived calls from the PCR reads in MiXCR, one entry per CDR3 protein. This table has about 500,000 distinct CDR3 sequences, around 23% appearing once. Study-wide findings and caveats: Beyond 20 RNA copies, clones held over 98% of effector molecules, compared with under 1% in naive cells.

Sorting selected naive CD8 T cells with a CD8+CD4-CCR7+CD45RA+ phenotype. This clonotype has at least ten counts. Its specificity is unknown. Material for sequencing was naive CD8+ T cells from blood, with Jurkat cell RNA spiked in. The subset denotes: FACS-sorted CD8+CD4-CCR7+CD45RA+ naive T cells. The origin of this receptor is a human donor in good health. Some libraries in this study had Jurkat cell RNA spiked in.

The CDR3: CASSDAYEQYF. Here the CDR3 DNA reads TGTGCCAGCAGTGATGCCTACGAGCAGTACTTC. V is TRBV25-1 and J is TRBJ2-7; D uncertain. Looked up from germline, CDR1 is MGHDK and CDR2 is SYGVNS. Trimming pared 3 bases from V and 2 bases from J, leaving 2 bases between. The CDR3 contains 11 residues.